The following is a T cell receptor beta chain sequence with its context. Per the study methods: Estimates of nucleated cell counts were drawn from the amplification of reference gene primers. TCRdb's table, derived via immunoSEQ multiplex PCR, lists solely in-frame clones and lacks some. The V and J calls and clone size were taken over from that table, and D and trimming were inferred from the DNA. The sample lists some 140,000 clones; about four fifths were seen once. Participants' own reports of clinical history determined their cohort assignment. This specimen belongs to a study of blood T cell repertoires in COVID-19. Study in general: Researchers got acute and convalescent COVID-19 samples from the United States, Italy and Spain. The analysed material was cDNA or gDNA that came from T cells, B-cell-depleted T cells, or PBMCs.

Germline assignment: CDR1 MNHEY and CDR2 SMNVEV (reference sequence). Trimming pared 10 bases from V and 4 bases from J, leaving 10 bases between. This CDR3 contains 11 residues. The TCR originated in a man aged 35-49 years with acute COVID-19. The chain couples TRBV27 to TRBJ1-1; D call uncertain. The specimen was PBMCs or T cells enriched from blood (not recorded which). For the CDR3, the DNA is TGTGCCACGCAGGTCTCCACTGAAGCTTTCTTT. It encodes CATQVSTEAFF.